This TCR beta chain emerged from a study of blood T cell repertoires in COVID-19. Study summary: The United States, Italy and Spain were the sources of the acute and convalescent COVID-19 samples.

Produced via immunoSEQ multiplex PCR; TCRdb's table is partial and in-frame only. The table lists around 290,000 clones, 80% to 95% of them singletons. Germline CDR1 and CDR2: LGHDT and YNNKEL (reference sequence). The CDR3 runs 17 residues. V was pared by 5 bases and J by 2 bases, with 14 bases of the junction left unmatched. Those who participated ranged in age from roughly 18 to 90 years and resided in about two dozen US areas. Categorization into cohorts depended on clinical history that participants reported. Two negative PCRs, clearance, or symptom resolution had been documented for recovered Cohort 3 donors.

The sequenced sample was PBMCs or T cells enriched from blood (not recorded which). The chain uses TRBV3-1 (or the pseudogene TRBV3-2) and TRBJ2-7; TRBD1 matches 8 bases. The TCR comes from a woman aged 25 to 39 who had recovered from COVID-19. CDR3 bases: TGTGCCAGCAGCACCTTTTCGGGACAGGAAAAAGCCTACGAGCAGTACTTC. Translated, it gives CASSTFSGQEKAYEQYF.